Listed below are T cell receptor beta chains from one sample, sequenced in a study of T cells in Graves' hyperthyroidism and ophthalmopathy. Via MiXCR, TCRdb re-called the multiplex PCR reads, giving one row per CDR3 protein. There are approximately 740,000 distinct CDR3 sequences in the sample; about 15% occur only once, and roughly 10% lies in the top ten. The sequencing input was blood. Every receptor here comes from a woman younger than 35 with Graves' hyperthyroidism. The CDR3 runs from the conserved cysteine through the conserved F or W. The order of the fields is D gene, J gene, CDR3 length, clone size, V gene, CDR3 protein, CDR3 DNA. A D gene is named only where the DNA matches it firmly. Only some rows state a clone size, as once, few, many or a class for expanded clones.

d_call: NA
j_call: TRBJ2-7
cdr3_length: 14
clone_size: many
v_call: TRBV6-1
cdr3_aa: CASSDPGKHYEQYF
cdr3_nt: TGTGCCAGCAGTGACCCCGGGAAACACTACGAGCAGTACTTC

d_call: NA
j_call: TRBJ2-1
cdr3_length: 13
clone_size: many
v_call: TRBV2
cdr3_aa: CASPLEGAGEQFF
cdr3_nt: TGTGCCAGCCCACTGGAGGGGGCTGGTGAGCAGTTCTTC

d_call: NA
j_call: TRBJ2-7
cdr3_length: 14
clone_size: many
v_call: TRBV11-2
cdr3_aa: CASSISGPRYEQYF
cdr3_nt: TGTGCCAGCAGCATTTCCGGGCCACGCTACGAGCAGTACTTC

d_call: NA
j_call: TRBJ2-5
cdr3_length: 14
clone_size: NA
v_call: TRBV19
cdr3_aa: CASSIVYDSETQYF
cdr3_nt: TGTGCCAGTAGTATAGTCTACGACAGCGAGACCCAGTACTTC

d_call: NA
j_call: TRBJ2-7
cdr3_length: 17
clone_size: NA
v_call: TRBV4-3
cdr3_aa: CASSQDRAGQGGYEQYF
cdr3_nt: TGCGCCAGCAGCCAAGATAGGGCCGGCCAGGGGGGCTACGAGCAGTACTTC

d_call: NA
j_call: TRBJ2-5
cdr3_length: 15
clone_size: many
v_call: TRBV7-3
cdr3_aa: CASSLTGSGPETQYF
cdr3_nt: TGTGCCAGCAGCTTAACGGGTAGCGGACCAGAGACCCAGTACTTC

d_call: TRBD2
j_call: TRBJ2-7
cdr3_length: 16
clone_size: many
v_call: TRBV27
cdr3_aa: CASSPVPSGVTYEQYF
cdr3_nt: TGTGCCAGCAGTCCCGTTCCTAGCGGGGTAACCTACGAGCAGTACTTC

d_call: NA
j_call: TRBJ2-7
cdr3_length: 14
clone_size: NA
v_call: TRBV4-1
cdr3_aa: CASSQEWLIGEQYF
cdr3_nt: TGCGCCAGCAGCCAAGAATGGCTAATTGGGGAGCAGTACTTC

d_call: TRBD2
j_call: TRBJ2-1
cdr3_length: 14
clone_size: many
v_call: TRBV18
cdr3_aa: CASSPGSGSSEQFF
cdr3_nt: TGTGCCAGCTCACCAGGAAGCGGGAGTTCTGAGCAGTTCTTC

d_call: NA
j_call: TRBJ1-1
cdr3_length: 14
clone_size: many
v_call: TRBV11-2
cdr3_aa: CASSPGHRNTEAFF
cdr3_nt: TGTGCCAGCAGCCCCGGACACCGGAACACTGAAGCTTTCTTT

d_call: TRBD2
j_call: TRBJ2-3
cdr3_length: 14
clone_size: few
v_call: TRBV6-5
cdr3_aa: CASSDSAGGDTQYF
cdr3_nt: TGTGCCAGCAGTGACTCAGCGGGAGGGGATACGCAGTATTTT

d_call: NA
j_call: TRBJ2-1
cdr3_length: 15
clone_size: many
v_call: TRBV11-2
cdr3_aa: CASSPGGPGGDEQFF
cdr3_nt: TGTGCCAGCAGCCCCGGCGGGCCCGGCGGCGATGAGCAGTTCTTC

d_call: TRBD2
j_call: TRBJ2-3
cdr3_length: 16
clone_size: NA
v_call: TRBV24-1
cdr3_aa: CATSDLSSGSADTLYF
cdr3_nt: TGTGCCACCAGTGATTTGTCTAGCGGGAGTGCAGATACGCTGTATTTT

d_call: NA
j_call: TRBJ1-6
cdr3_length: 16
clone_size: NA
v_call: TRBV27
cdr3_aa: CASSFMRGLYNSPLHF
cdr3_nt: TGTGCCAGCAGTTTTATGAGGGGCCTATATAATTCACCCCTCCACTTT

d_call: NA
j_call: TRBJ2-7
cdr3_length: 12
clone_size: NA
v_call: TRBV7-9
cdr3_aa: CASSLTSGKQYF
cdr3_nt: TGTGCCAGCAGCCTGACGAGCGGTAAGCAGTACTTC

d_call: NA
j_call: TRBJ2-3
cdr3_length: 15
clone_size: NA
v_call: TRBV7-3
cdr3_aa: CASSHSGAGTDTQYF
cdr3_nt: TGTGCCAGCAGCCATTCAGGGGCGGGCACAGATACGCAGTATTTT

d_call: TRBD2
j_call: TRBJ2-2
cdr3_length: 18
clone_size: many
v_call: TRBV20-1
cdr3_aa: CSARVGVGAGGRFGELFF
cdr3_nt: TGCAGTGCTAGAGTTGGGGTCGGAGCGGGAGGCAGGTTCGGGGAGCTGTTTTTT

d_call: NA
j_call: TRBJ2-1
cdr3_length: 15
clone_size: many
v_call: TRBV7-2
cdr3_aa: CASSRGIPPNNEQFF
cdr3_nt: TGTGCCAGCAGCCGCGGGATTCCCCCGAACAATGAGCAGTTCTTC

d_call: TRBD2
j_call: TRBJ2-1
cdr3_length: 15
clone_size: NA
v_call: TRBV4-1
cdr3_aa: CASSQDRTSGKSGFF
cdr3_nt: TGCGCCAGCAGCCAAGACAGGACTAGCGGGAAAAGCGGGTTCTTC

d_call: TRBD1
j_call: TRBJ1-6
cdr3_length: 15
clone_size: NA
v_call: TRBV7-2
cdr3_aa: CASSLGDRVASPLHF
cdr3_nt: TGTGCCAGCAGCTTAGGGGACAGGGTGGCTTCACCCCTCCACTTT

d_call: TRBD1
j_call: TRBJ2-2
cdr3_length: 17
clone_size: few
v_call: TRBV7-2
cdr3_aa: CASSLGGGQWKTGELFF
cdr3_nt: TGTGCCAGCAGCTTAGGAGGGGGACAGTGGAAAACCGGGGAGCTGTTTTTT

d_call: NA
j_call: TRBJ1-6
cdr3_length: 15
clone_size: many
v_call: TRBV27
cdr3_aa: CASSREGRGNSPLHF
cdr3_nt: TGTGCCAGCAGCAGGGAGGGTAGAGGGAATTCACCCCTCCACTTT

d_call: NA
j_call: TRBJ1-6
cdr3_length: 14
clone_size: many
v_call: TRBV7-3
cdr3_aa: CASSLNNRNSPLHF
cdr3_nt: TGTGCCAGCAGCTTAAACAACAGAAATTCACCCCTCCACTTT

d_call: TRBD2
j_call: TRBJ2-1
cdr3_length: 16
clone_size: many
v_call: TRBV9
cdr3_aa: CASSVGGTSGRNEQFF
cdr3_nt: TGTGCCAGCAGCGTAGGAGGGACTAGCGGGAGAAATGAGCAGTTCTTC

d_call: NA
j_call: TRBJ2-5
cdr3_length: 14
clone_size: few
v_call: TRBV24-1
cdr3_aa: CATSDAGDRETQYF
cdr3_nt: TGTGCCACCAGTGACGCAGGGGACCGGGAGACCCAGTACTTC

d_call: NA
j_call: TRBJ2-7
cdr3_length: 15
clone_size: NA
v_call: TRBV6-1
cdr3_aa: CASSDPTGNPYEQYF
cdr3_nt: TGTGCCAGCAGCGACCCCACCGGGAACCCCTACGAGCAGTACTTC

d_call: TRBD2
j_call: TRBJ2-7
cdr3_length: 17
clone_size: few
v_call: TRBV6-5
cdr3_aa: CASSYRGGLESSYEQYF
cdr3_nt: TGTGCCAGCAGTTACCGGGGGGGCCTAGAGAGCTCCTACGAGCAGTACTTC

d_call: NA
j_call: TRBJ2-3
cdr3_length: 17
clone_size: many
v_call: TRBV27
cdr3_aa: CASSLLSSSSSTDTQYF
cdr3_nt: TGTGCCAGCAGTTTATTGTCTAGCAGCTCTAGCACAGATACGCAGTATTTT